This T cell receptor beta chain stems from a study of Graves' ophthalmopathy and Graves' hyperthyroidism. Many counts were recorded for this clonotype. Beta-chain TCR CDR3 regions were amplified from RNA transcripts. First-round RT-PCR used HTBI primers; second-round multiplex PCR followed. TCRdb re-called the multiplex PCR reads through MiXCR, storing one row per CDR3 protein. Of some 520,000 distinct CDR3 sequences listed, approximately 15% are singletons. Trimming shortened V by 0 bases and J by 3 bases, and 12 bases separated the two germline ends. The germline V gene encodes CDR1 MNHEY and CDR2 SVGEGT. CDR3 length equals 15 residues.

The TCR comes from a young woman with Graves' ophthalmopathy. V usage is TRBV6-2 or TRBV6-3 and J usage is TRBJ2-7; no definite D call. The sequencing input was blood. The CDR3 sequence is CASSYSWGSNYEQYF. CDR3 bases: TGTGCCAGCAGTTACTCTTGGGGATCGAACTACGAGCAGTACTTC.